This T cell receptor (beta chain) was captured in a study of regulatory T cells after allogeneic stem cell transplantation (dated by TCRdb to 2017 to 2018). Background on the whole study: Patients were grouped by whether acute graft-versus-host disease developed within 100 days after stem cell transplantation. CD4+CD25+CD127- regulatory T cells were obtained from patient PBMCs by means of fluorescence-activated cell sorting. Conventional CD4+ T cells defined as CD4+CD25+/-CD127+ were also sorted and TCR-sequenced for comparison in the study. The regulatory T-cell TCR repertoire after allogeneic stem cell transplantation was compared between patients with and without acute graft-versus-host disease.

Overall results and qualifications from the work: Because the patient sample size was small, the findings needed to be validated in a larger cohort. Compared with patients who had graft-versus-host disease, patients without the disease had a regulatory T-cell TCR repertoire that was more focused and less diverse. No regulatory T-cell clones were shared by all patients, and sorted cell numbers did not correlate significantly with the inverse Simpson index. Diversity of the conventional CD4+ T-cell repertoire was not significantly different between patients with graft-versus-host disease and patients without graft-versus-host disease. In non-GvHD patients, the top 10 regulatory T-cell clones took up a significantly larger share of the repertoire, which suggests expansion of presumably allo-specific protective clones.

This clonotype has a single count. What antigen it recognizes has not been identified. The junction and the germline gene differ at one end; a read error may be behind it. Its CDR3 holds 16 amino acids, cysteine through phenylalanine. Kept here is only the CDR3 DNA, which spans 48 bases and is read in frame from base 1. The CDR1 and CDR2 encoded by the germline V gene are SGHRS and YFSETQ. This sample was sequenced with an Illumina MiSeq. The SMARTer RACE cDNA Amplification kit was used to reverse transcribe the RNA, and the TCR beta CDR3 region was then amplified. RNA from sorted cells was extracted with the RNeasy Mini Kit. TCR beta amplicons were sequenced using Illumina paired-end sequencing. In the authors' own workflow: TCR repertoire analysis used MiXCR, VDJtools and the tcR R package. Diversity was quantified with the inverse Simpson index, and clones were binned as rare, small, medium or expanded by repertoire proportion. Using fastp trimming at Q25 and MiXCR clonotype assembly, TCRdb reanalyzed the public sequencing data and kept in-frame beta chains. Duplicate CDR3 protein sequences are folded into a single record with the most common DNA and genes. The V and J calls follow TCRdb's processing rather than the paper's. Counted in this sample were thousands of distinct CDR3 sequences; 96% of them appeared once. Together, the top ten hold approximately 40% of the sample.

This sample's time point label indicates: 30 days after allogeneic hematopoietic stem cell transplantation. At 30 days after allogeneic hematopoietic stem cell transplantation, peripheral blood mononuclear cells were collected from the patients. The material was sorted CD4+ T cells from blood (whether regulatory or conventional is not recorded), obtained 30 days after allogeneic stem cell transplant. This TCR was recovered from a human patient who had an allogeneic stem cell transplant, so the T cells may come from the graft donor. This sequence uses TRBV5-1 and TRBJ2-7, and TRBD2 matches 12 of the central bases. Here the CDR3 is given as CASHTRTSGNDYEQYF. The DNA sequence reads TGCGCCAGTCACACTAGGACTAGCGGGAACGACTACGAGCAGTATTTC.